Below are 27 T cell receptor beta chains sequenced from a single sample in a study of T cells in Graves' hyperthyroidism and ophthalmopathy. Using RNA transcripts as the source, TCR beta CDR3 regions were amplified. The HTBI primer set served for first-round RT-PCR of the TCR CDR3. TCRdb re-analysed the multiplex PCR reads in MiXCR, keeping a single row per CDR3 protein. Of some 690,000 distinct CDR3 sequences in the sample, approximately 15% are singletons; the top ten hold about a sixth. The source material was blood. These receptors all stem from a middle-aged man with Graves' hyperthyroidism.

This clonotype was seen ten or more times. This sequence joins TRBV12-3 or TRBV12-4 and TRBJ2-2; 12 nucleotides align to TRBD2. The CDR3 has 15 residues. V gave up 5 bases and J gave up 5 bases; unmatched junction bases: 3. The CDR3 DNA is TGTGCCAGCAGTCAACTAGCGGGAGGTACCGGGGAGCTGTTTTTT. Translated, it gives CASSQLAGGTGELFF.

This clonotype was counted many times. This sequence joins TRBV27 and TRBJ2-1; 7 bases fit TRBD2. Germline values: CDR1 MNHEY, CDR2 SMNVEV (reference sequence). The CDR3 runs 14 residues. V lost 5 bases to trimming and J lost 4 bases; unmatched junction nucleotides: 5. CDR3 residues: CASSIAGWYNEQFF. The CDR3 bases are TGTGCCAGCAGTATAGCGGGTTGGTACAATGAGCAGTTCTTC.

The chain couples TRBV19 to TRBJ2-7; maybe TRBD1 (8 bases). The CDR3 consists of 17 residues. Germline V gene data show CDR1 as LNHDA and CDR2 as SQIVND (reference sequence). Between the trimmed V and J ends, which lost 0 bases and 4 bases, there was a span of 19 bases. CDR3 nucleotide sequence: TGTGCCAGTAGTATAGAATCGACAGGGGACTATCAGTACGAGCAGTACTTC. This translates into CASSIESTGDYQYEQYF.

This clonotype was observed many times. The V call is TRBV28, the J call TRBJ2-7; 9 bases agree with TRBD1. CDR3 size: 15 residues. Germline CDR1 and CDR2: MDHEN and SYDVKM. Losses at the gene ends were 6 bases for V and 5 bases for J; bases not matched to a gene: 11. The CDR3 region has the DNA TGTGCCAGCAGGTTAGGGGGACAGGGTAGTGACGAGCAGTACTTC. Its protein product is CASRLGGQGSDEQYF.

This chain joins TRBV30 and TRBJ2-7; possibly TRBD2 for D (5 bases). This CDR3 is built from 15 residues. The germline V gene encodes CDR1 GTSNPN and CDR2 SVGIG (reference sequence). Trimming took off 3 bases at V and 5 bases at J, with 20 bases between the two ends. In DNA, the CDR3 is TGTGCCTGGAGCTTCTTAAGGGAGTATTCCAACGAGCAGTACTTC. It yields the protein CAWSFLREYSNEQYF.

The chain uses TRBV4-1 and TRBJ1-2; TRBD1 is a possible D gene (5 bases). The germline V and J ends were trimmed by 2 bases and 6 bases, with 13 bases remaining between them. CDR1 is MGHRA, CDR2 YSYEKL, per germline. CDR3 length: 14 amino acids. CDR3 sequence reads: CASSQLGGEDGYTF. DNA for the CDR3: TGCGCCAGCAGCCAACTCGGGGGGGAAGATGGCTACACCTTC.

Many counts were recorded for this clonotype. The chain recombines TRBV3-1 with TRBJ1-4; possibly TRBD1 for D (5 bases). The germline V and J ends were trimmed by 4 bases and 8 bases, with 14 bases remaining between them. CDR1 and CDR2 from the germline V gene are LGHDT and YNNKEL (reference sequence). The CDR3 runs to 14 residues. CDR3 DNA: TGTGCCAGCAGCCGATCCAGGGAGTTGGAAAAACTGTTTTTT. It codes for CASSRSRELEKLFF.

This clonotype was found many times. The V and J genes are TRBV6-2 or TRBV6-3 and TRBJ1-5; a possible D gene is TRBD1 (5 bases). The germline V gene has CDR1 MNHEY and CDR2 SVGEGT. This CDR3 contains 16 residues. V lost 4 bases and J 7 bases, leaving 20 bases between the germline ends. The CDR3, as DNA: TGTGCCAGCAGTTCCACGATGGGGCTCCAAGGGCAGCCCCAGCATTTT. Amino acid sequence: CASSSTMGLQGQPQHF.

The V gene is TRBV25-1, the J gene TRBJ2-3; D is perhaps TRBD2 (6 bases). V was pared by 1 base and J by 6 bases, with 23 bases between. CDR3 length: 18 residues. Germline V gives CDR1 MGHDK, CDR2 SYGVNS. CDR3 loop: CASSESPRPSSAGDTQYF. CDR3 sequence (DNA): TGTGCCAGCAGTGAATCTCCCCGCCCCTCTAGCGCTGGGGATACGCAGTATTTT.

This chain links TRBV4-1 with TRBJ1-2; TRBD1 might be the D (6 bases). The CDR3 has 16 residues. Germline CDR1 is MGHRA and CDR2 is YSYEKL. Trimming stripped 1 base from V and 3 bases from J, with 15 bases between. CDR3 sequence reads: CASSQGMPGEDYGYTF. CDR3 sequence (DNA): TGCGCCAGCAGCCAAGGAATGCCAGGGGAGGACTATGGCTACACCTTC.

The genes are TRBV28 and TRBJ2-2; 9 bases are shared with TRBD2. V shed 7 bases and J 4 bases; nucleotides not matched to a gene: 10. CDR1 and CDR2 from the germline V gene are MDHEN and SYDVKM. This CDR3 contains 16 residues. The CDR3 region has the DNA TGTGCCAGCACCATAAGCGGGGGGCCGGTCACCGGGGAGCTGTTTTTT. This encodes CASTISGGPVTGELFF.

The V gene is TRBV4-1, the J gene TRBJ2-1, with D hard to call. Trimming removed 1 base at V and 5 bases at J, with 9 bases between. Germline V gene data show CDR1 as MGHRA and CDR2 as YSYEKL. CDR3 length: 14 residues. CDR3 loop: CASSQGGFNNEQFF. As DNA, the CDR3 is TGCGCCAGCAGCCAAGGTGGTTTTAACAATGAGCAGTTCTTC.

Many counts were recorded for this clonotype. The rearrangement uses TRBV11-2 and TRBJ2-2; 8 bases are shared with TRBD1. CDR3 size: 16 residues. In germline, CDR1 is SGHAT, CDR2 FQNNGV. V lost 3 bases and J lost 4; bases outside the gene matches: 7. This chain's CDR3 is CASSFLRGRSTGELFF. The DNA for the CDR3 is TGTGCCAGCAGCTTTCTCAGGGGGCGCAGCACCGGGGAGCTGTTTTTT. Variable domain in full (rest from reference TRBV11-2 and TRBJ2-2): EAGVAQSPRYKIIEKRQSVAFWCNPISGHATLYWYQQILGQGPKLLIQFQNNGVVDDSQLPKDRFSAERLKGVDSTLKIQPAKLEDSAVYLCASSFLRGRSTGELFFGEGSRLTVL.

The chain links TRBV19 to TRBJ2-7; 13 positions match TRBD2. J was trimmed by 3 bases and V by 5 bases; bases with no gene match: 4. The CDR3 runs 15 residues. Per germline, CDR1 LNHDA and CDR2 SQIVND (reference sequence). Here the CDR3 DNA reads TGTGCCAGTAGTCAGGGACTAGCGGGATACTACGAGCAGTACTTC. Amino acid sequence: CASSQGLAGYYEQYF.

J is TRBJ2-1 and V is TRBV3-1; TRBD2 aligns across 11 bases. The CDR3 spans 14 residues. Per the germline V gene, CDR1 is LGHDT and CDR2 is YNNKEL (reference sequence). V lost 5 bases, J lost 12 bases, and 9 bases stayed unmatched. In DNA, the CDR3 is TGTGCCAGCAGCGAAACTAGCGGGAGTATTCGGCAGTTCTTC. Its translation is CASSETSGSIRQFF.

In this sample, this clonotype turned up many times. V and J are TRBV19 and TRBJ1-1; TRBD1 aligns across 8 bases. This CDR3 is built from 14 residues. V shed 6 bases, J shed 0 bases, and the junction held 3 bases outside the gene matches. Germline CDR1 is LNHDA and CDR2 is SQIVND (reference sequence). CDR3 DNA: TGTGCCAGTAGAAGGGACAGGTTGAACACTGAAGCTTTCTTT. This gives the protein CASRRDRLNTEAFF.

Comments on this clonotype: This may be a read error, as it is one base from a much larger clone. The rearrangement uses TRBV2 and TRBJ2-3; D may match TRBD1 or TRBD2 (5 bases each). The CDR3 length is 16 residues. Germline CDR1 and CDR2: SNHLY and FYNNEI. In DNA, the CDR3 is TGTGCCAGCAGGGAAATGGCAGGGAGAAGCACAGATTCGCAGTATTTT. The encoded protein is CASREMAGRSTDSQYF.

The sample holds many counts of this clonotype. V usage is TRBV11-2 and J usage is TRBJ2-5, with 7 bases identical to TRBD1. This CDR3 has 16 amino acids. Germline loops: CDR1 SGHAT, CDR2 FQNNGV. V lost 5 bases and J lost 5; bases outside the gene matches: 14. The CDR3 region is CASSRGTGVGTETQYF. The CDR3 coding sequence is TGTGCCAGCAGCCGCGGAACAGGGGTAGGAACGGAGACCCAGTACTTC.

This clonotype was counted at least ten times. Here the CDR3 reads CASSHRDYHNEQFF. In DNA form, the CDR3 reads TGTGCCAGCAGCCACCGGGACTACCACAATGAGCAGTTCTTC. The V gene is TRBV7-9, the J gene TRBJ2-1, with 7 bases that match TRBD2. This CDR3 has 14 residues. Germline values: CDR1 SEHNR, CDR2 FQNEAQ (reference sequence). V lost 5 bases to trimming and J lost 5 bases; unmatched junction nucleotides: 6. Variable domain in full (rest from reference TRBV7-9 and TRBJ2-1): DTGVSQNPRHKITKRGQNVTFRCDPISEHNRLYWYRQTLGQGPEFLTYFQNEAQLEKSRLLSDRFSAERPKGSFSTLEIQRTEQGDSAMYLCASSHRDYHNEQFFGPGTRLTVL.

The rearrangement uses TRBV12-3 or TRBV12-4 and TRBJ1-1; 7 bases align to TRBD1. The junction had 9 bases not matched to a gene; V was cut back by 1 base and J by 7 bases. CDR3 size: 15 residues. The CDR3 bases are TGTGCCAGCAGTTTAGAACCTTGGGCAGGGGGTGAAGCTTTCTTT. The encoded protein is CASSLEPWAGGEAFF.

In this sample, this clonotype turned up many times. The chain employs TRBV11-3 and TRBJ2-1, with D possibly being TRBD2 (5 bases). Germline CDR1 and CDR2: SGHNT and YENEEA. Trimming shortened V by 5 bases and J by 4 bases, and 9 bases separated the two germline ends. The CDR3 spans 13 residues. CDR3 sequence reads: CASSVTSYNEQFF. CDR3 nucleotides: TGTGCCAGCAGCGTAACTAGTTACAATGAGCAGTTCTTC.

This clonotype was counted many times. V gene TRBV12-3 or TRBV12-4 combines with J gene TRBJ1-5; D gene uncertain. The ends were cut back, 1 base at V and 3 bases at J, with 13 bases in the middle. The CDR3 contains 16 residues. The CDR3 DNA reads TGTGCCAGCAGTTTAGTCACCACCAGCCCCAATCAGCCCCAGCATTTT. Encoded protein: CASSLVTTSPNQPQHF.

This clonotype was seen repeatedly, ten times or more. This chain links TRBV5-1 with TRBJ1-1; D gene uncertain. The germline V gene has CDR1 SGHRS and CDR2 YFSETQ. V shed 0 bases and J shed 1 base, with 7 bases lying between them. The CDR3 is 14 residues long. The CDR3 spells CASSLGTQNTEAFF. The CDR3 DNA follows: TGCGCCAGCAGCTTGGGGACGCAGAACACTGAAGCTTTCTTT.

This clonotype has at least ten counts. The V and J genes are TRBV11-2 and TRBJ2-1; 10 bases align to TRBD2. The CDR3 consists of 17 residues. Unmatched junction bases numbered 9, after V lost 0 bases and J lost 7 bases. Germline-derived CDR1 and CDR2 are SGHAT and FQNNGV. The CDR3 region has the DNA TGTGCCAGCAGCTTAGAGGGGAGACTAGCGGGTATGAATGAGCAGTTCTTC. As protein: CASSLEGRLAGMNEQFF. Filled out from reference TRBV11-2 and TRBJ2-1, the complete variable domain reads EAGVAQSPRYKIIEKRQSVAFWCNPISGHATLYWYQQILGQGPKLLIQFQNNGVVDDSQLPKDRFSAERLKGVDSTLKIQPAKLEDSAVYLCASSLEGRLAGMNEQFFGPGTRLTVL.

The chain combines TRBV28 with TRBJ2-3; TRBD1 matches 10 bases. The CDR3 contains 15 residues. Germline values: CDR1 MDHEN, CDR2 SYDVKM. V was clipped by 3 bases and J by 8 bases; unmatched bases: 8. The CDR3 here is CASSFTGTGARTQYF. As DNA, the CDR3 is TGTGCCAGCAGTTTTACAGGGACAGGGGCCCGTACGCAGTATTTT.

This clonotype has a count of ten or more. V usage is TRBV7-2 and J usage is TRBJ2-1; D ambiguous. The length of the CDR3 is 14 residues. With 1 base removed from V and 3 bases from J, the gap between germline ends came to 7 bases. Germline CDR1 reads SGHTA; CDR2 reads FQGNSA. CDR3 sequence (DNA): TGTGCCAGCAGCTTAGAGGCTAACTACAATGAGCAGTTCTTC. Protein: CASSLEANYNEQFF.

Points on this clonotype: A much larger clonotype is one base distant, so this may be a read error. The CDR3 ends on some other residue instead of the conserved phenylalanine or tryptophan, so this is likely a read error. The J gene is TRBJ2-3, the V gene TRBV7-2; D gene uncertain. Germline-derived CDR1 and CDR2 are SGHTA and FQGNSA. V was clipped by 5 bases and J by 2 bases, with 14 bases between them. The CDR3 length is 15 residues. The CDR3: CASSPGGRDTDTQYY. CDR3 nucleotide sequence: TGTGCCAGCAGCCCGGGTGGGCGAGACACAGATACGCAGTATTAT.